Here is one T cell receptor beta chain with its context. What it binds is unknown. The data originate from a study of blood T cells in healthy people across ages. Study conclusions and caveats: It was the long-lived donors that had more naive CD4+ cells and higher diversity than aged donors.

A second PCR, run for about 7 to 11 cycles, used a sample-barcoded 5' primer plus a J-beta primer mix. Each cDNA molecule carried a tag from a template-switch adaptor that contained 12 random nucleotides. There were at least 3 million CDR3-containing paired-end reads obtained from each sample. MiXCR, applied by TCRdb to the 5' RACE reads, yields one record per CDR3 protein. This table holds roughly 790,000 distinct CDR3 sequences, 43% found once. PBMCs, at least 6.5 million per sample, were isolated. The receptor was isolated from an older woman in good health. Input material: blood.

The CDR3 reads CSARVLQGEGKRTGELFF. The DNA for the CDR3 is TGCAGTGCTAGAGTATTGCAGGGGGAAGGTAAAAGGACCGGGGAGCTGTTTTTT. The chain has TRBV20-1 and TRBJ2-2; TRBD1 matches 7 bases. The germline V gene encodes CDR1 DFQATT and CDR2 SNEGSKA (reference sequence). This CDR3 comprises 18 residues. V lost 1 base to trimming and J lost 5 bases; unmatched junction nucleotides: 16.